The rows below give T cell receptor beta chains drawn from one sample of a study of blood T cell repertoires in COVID-19. Generated by immunoSEQ multiplex PCR, the TCRdb table keeps only in-frame clones and is missing some. Among 200,000 to 250,000 clones listed, approximately 78% were seen once. The sample consisted of peripheral blood. These receptors were collected from a woman between 65 and 79 years old with COVID-19, enrolled during active disease. CDR3s include the opening cysteine and the closing phenylalanine or tryptophan. Fields, in order: D gene, J gene, clone size, V gene, CDR3 protein, CDR3 DNA. A D gene is named only where the DNA matches it firmly. Clone sizes are given selectively: once, few, many, or a class where the clone is expanded.

D: NA; J: TRBJ2-5; size: NA; V: TRBV6-1; CDR3: CASSEDVGYRYREETQYF; DNA: TGTGCCAGCAGTGAAGATGTTGGGTATAGGTACCGGGAGGAGACCCAGTACTTC
D: TRBD2; J: TRBJ2-1; size: NA; V: TRBV7-2; CDR3: CASSPGGVRNNEQFF; DNA: TGTGCCAGCAGCCCGGGGGGGGTTCGAAACAATGAGCAGTTCTTC
D: NA; J: TRBJ2-5; size: NA; V: TRBV29-1; CDR3: CSVEVGRGETQYF; DNA: TGCAGCGTTGAGGTTGGGCGGGGAGAGACCCAGTACTTC
D: NA; J: TRBJ2-7; size: few; V: TRBV5-1; CDR3: CASSLASGPYEQYF; DNA: TGCGCCAGCAGCTTGGCCAGCGGACCCTACGAGCAGTACTTC
D: TRBD2; J: TRBJ2-7; size: NA; V: TRBV6-5; CDR3: CASSYGLAGSYEQYF; DNA: TGTGCCAGCAGTTACGGGCTAGCGGGGAGTTACGAGCAGTACTTC
D: NA; J: TRBJ1-2; size: few; V: TRBV3-1/TRBV3-2; CDR3: CASSRKEARRSCYGYTF; DNA: TGTGCCAGCAGCCGCAAAGAGGCACGTCGGTCTTGTTATGGCTACACCTTC
D: NA; J: TRBJ2-7; size: NA; V: TRBV28; CDR3: CASSPSAVPSYEQYF; DNA: TGTGCCAGCAGTCCGTCGGCGGTACCCTCCTACGAGCAGTACTTC
D: TRBD2; J: TRBJ2-7; size: once; V: TRBV11-2; CDR3: CASSYSGISSYEQYF; DNA: TGTGCCAGCAGCTATAGCGGGATTAGTTCCTACGAGCAGTACTTC
D: NA; J: TRBJ2-7; size: few; V: TRBV6-2/TRBV6-3; CDR3: CASSYRGTEQYF; DNA: TGTGCCAGCAGTTACAGGGGGACCGAGCAGTACTTC
D: NA; J: TRBJ1-1; size: NA; V: TRBV6-5; CDR3: CASSSEAVTEAFF; DNA: TGTGCCAGCAGTTCAGAGGCAGTCACTGAAGCTTTCTTT
D: NA; J: TRBJ2-3; size: NA; V: TRBV3-1/TRBV3-2; CDR3: CASSQEEVRGTDTQYF; DNA: TGTGCCAGCAGCCAAGAAGAGGTCAGGGGCACAGATACGCAGTATTTT
D: TRBD2; J: TRBJ2-7; size: NA; V: TRBV2; CDR3: CASSVVSGSSYEQYF; DNA: TGTGCCAGCAGTGTTGTTAGCGGGAGTTCCTACGAGCAGTACTTC
D: NA; J: TRBJ2-4; size: NA; V: TRBV5-1; CDR3: CASSLVGGSKNIQYF; DNA: TGCGCCAGCAGCTTGGTCGGGGGATCCAAAAACATTCAGTACTTC
D: NA; J: TRBJ2-2; size: NA; V: TRBV11-3; CDR3: CASSLLGDLTGELFF; DNA: TGTGCCAGCAGCTTATTGGGAGACCTCACCGGGGAGCTGTTTTTT
D: NA; J: TRBJ1-5; size: NA; V: TRBV5-6; CDR3: CASSVQGNQPQHF; DNA: TGTGCCAGCAGCGTCCAGGGCAATCAGCCCCAGCATTTT
D: TRBD1; J: TRBJ1-2; size: NA; V: TRBV7-8; CDR3: CASSLAYGTGVNYGYTF; DNA: TGTGCCAGCAGCTTAGCATACGGGACAGGGGTTAACTATGGCTACACCTTC
D: NA; J: TRBJ1-5; size: once; V: TRBV5-4; CDR3: CASSTGSNQPQHF; DNA: TGTGCCAGCAGCACAGGGTCCAATCAGCCCCAGCATTTT
D: TRBD2; J: TRBJ2-1; size: NA; V: TRBV30; CDR3: CAWSGRALEQFF; DNA: TGTGCCTGGAGCGGGAGGGCTTTAGAGCAGTTCTTC
D: NA; J: TRBJ1-1; size: NA; V: TRBV29-1; CDR3: CSVSGGRDTEAFF; DNA: TGCAGCGTCAGCGGGGGGCGCGACACTGAAGCTTTCTTT
D: NA; J: TRBJ1-4; size: NA; V: TRBV4-3; CDR3: CASSQDRGLLEKLFF; DNA: TGCGCCAGCAGCCAAGATCGTGGGCTTTTGGAAAAACTGTTTTTT
D: NA; J: TRBJ2-1; size: many; V: TRBV6-5; CDR3: CASRTGSSNEQFF; DNA: TGTGCCAGCAGAACCGGGTCATCGAATGAGCAGTTCTTC
D: NA; J: TRBJ1-2; size: few; V: TRBV14; CDR3: CASSQEWHGEGPGREYGYTF; DNA: TGTGCCAGCAGCCAAGAATGGCACGGTGAGGGGCCTGGGCGGGAGTATGGCTACACCTTC
D: NA; J: TRBJ2-5; size: NA; V: TRBV7-2; CDR3: CASSLRFLRGTQETQYF; DNA: TGTGCCAGCAGCTTACGGTTCCTCCGGGGAACACAAGAGACCCAGTACTTC
D: NA; J: TRBJ2-5; size: NA; V: TRBV18; CDR3: CASSLFQGLETQYF; DNA: TGTGCCAGCTCACTTTTCCAGGGTCTCGAGACCCAGTACTTC
D: NA; J: TRBJ1-4; size: NA; V: TRBV11-2; CDR3: CASSPRQGEKLFF; DNA: TGTGCCAGCAGCCCTCGCCAGGGCGAAAAACTGTTTTTT
D: NA; J: TRBJ1-2; size: NA; V: TRBV19; CDR3: CASSVTPAHGYTF; DNA: TGTGCCAGTAGTGTGACTCCAGCCCATGGCTACACCTTC
D: NA; J: TRBJ2-7; size: many; V: TRBV6-5; CDR3: CASSYGRARYEQYF; DNA: TGTGCCAGCAGTTATGGCAGGGCCAGATACGAGCAGTACTTC
D: TRBD1; J: TRBJ2-7; size: NA; V: TRBV7-2; CDR3: CASSPRTGAGVF; DNA: TGTGCCAGCAGCCCAAGGACAGGGGCCGGCGTTTTC
D: TRBD1; J: TRBJ1-5; size: NA; V: TRBV19; CDR3: CASGDRGPNQPQHF; DNA: TGTGCCAGTGGAGACAGGGGCCCAAATCAGCCCCAGCATTTT
D: TRBD1; J: TRBJ2-3; size: once; V: TRBV2; CDR3: CASRGQGSGDTQYF; DNA: TGTGCCAGCAGGGGACAGGGGAGTGGAGATACGCAGTATTTT
D: TRBD1; J: TRBJ1-3; size: NA; V: TRBV27; CDR3: CASRSLLFTGAGNTIYF; DNA: TGTGCCAGCAGATCACTCCTTTTCACAGGGGCTGGAAACACCATATATTTT
D: NA; J: TRBJ1-1; size: NA; V: TRBV5-1; CDR3: CASSLSGMNTEAFF; DNA: TGCGCCAGCAGCTTGAGCGGAATGAACACTGAAGCTTTCTTT
D: TRBD1; J: TRBJ2-7; size: NA; V: TRBV28; CDR3: CASSRQGSSYEQYF; DNA: TGTGCCAGCAGTCGACAGGGTAGCTCCTACGAGCAGTACTTC
D: NA; J: TRBJ1-1; size: NA; V: TRBV4-3; CDR3: CASSQGGEGNTEAFF; DNA: TGCGCCAGCAGCCAAGGGGGAGAAGGGAACACTGAAGCTTTCTTT
D: NA; J: TRBJ2-3; size: NA; V: TRBV24-1; CDR3: CATSDFRGADTQYF; DNA: TGTGCCACCAGTGATTTCAGGGGTGCAGATACGCAGTATTTT
D: NA; J: TRBJ2-1; size: NA; V: TRBV7-9; CDR3: CASTVILNNEQFF; DNA: TGTGCCAGCACCGTTATACTGAACAATGAGCAGTTCTTC
D: NA; J: TRBJ1-1; size: NA; V: TRBV21-1; CDR3: CAWTGRPKGGTEAFF; DNA: TGTGCCTGGACTGGAAGACCCAAAGGGGGCACTGAAGCTTTCTTT
D: TRBD2; J: TRBJ2-3; size: NA; V: TRBV5-1; CDR3: CASSLAGGLAGGPYTDTQYF; DNA: TGCGCCAGCAGCTTGGCCGGGGGACTAGCGGGAGGCCCGTACACAGATACGCAGTATTTT
D: TRBD2; J: TRBJ2-3; size: NA; V: TRBV27; CDR3: CASRIRTSGTDTQYF; DNA: TGTGCCAGCAGAATAAGGACTAGCGGGACAGATACGCAGTATTTT
D: TRBD2; J: TRBJ2-7; size: NA; V: TRBV6-4; CDR3: CASSRERDSYEQYF; DNA: TGTGCCAGCAGCCGGGAGCGGGATTCCTACGAGCAGTACTTC
D: NA; J: TRBJ1-3; size: NA; V: TRBV30; CDR3: CAWSGVREGNTIYF; DNA: TGTGCCTGGAGTGGAGTTAGGGAGGGGAACACCATATATTTT
D: TRBD1; J: TRBJ1-5; size: NA; V: TRBV6-6; CDR3: CASSGTGAVPQHF; DNA: TGTGCCAGCAGTGGGACAGGGGCTGTTCCCCAGCATTTT
D: NA; J: TRBJ1-4; size: once; V: TRBV9; CDR3: CASSVVADGREKLFF; DNA: TGTGCCAGCAGCGTAGTAGCGGATGGACGAGAAAAACTGTTTTTT
D: TRBD1; J: TRBJ1-3; size: NA; V: TRBV2; CDR3: CASSPDRATGNTIYF; DNA: TGTGCCAGCAGTCCGGACAGGGCAACTGGAAACACCATATATTTT
D: NA; J: TRBJ2-3; size: NA; V: TRBV5-1; CDR3: CASSSGRTDTQYF; DNA: TGCGCCAGCAGCTCAGGGCGCACAGATACGCAGTATTTT
D: NA; J: TRBJ1-5; size: NA; V: TRBV28; CDR3: CASSPLPNQPQHF; DNA: TGTGCCAGCAGCCCCCTCCCCAATCAGCCCCAGCATTTT
D: NA; J: TRBJ2-5; size: NA; V: TRBV6-5; CDR3: CASSRRATGETQYF; DNA: TGTGCCAGCAGCCGACGCGCGACGGGGGAGACCCAGTACTTC
D: NA; J: TRBJ2-2; size: NA; V: TRBV5-6; CDR3: CASSLGLEVELSTGELFF; DNA: TGTGCCAGCAGCTTGGGACTAGAGGTTGAATTGAGCACCGGGGAGCTGTTTTTT
D: NA; J: TRBJ1-3; size: NA; V: TRBV30; CDR3: CAWSFSSSGNTIYF; DNA: TGTGCCTGGAGTTTCTCGAGTTCTGGAAACACCATATATTTT
D: NA; J: TRBJ2-4; size: NA; V: TRBV5-1; CDR3: CASKGEGINIQYF; DNA: TGCGCCAGCAAGGGAGAGGGAATTAACATTCAGTACTTC